The rows below give T cell receptor beta chains drawn from one sample of a study of beta chain features in type 1 diabetes. Some clones are missing from TCRdb's copy, which holds only in-frame ones; the method was immunoSEQ multiplex PCR. This table holds 140,000 or so clones, 10% found once. The source material was naive CD4+ T cells from blood. These receptor sequences come from a man aged 18 to 29 in good health. Both conserved end residues are part of each CDR3. A D gene is named only where the DNA matches it firmly. Not all rows give a size; the values are once, few, many and, for expanded clones, a class.

V gene	clone size	J gene	D gene	CDR3 protein	CDR3 DNA
TRBV5-4	few	TRBJ2-3	NA	CASTSMNRVTTDTQYF	TGTGCCAGCACCTCGATGAACAGGGTTACCACAGATACGCAGTATTTT
TRBV6-1	NA	TRBJ2-1	NA	CASSLLDTHWQFF	TGTGCCAGCAGCCTTCTGGACACCCATTGGCAGTTCTTC
TRBV6-6	NA	TRBJ2-4	TRBD1	CASSKDRVTNIQYF	TGTGCCAGCAGCAAGGACAGGGTGACAAACATTCAGTACTTC
TRBV19	NA	TRBJ2-7	TRBD2	CASSPQQRGFYEQYF	TGTGCCAGTAGTCCCCAGCAGCGGGGGTTCTACGAGCAGTACTTC
TRBV7-6	NA	TRBJ2-7	TRBD1	CASSLVTGASYEQYF	TGTGCCAGCAGCTTAGTGACAGGGGCATCTTACGAGCAGTACTTC
TRBV2	NA	TRBJ1-2	NA	CASSERRGAPNYGYTF	TGTGCCAGCAGTGAAAGGCGGGGGGCGCCTAACTATGGCTACACCTTC
TRBV9	NA	TRBJ2-1	NA	CASSVTGSYNEQFF	TGTGCCAGCAGCGTCACTGGCTCCTACAATGAGCAGTTCTTC
TRBV15	few	TRBJ2-7	TRBD1	CATSRDRGTENTYEQYF	TGTGCCACCAGCAGAGATAGAGGGACAGAGAATACCTACGAGCAGTACTTC
TRBV20-1	few	TRBJ2-5	NA	CSARRETQYF	TGCAGTGCTAGGAGGGAGACCCAGTACTTC
TRBV7-2	few	TRBJ2-2	TRBD1	CASSGQQGWAGELFF	TGTGCCAGCAGCGGCCAACAGGGGTGGGCCGGGGAGCTGTTTTTT
TRBV2	NA	TRBJ1-2	TRBD1	CASNPDRTVYYGYTF	TGTGCCAGCAACCCGGACAGGACGGTCTACTATGGCTACACCTTC
TRBV7-2	few	TRBJ2-1	TRBD1	CASSDDGQGKFF	TGTGCCAGCAGCGACGACGGACAGGGAAAGTTCTTC
TRBV28	NA	TRBJ2-7	NA	CASSFSRMTHSYEQYF	TGTGCCAGCAGTTTCTCTCGCATGACCCACAGCTACGAGCAGTACTTC
TRBV6-5	NA	TRBJ1-6	NA	CASSYRGSSPLHF	TGTGCCAGCAGTTACCGGGGTTCTTCACCCCTCCACTTT
TRBV28	NA	TRBJ1-4	TRBD1	CASSLDRGTNEKLFF	TGTGCCAGCAGTTTGGACAGGGGCACTAATGAAAAACTGTTTTTT
TRBV19	few	TRBJ2-3	NA	CASSASRGGTDTQYF	TGTGCCAGTAGTGCCTCAAGGGGCGGCACAGATACGCAGTATTTT
TRBV4-3	few	TRBJ2-4	TRBD2	CASSQDLGGAKNIQYF	TGCGCCAGCAGCCAAGATTTGGGGGGGGCCAAAAACATTCAGTACTTC
TRBV19	NA	TRBJ2-5	TRBD1	CASSIDLSGQGARETQYF	TGTGCCAGTAGTATAGATCTCTCGGGACAGGGGGCACGAGAGACCCAGTACTTC
TRBV7-2	NA	TRBJ2-3	TRBD2	CASSTSGGPTPDTQYF	TGTGCCAGCAGCACTAGCGGGGGGCCTACGCCGGATACGCAGTATTTT
TRBV30	many	TRBJ2-5	NA	CAWSVPARGETQYF	TGTGCCTGGAGTGTACCGGCTAGGGGAGAGACCCAGTACTTC
TRBV18	few	TRBJ2-1	NA	CASSPEAGTYNEQFF	TGTGCCAGCTCACCGGAGGCGGGGACTTACAATGAGCAGTTCTTC
TRBV19	NA	TRBJ2-5	NA	CASSGGQETQYF	TGTGCCAGTAGCGGGGGCCAAGAGACCCAGTACTTC
TRBV7-9	many	TRBJ2-6	NA	CASSLAGAGANVLTF	TGTGCCAGCAGCTTAGCGGGGGCCGGGGCCAACGTCCTGACTTTC
TRBV7-7	few	TRBJ2-5	TRBD2	CASSPSSGGQETQYF	TGTGCCAGCAGCCCCTCAAGCGGGGGCCAAGAGACCCAGTACTTC
TRBV20-1	NA	TRBJ2-1	NA	CSARVGNEQFF	TGCAGTGCCCGGGTGGGCAATGAGCAGTTCTTC
TRBV6-1	NA	TRBJ2-7	TRBD1	CASSEGQGAEQYF	TGTGCCAGCAGTGAAGGACAGGGCGCCGAGCAGTACTTC
TRBV5-1	few	TRBJ2-2	NA	CASSSTGNTGELFF	TGCGCCAGCAGCTCGACAGGGAACACCGGGGAGCTGTTTTTT
TRBV7-9	NA	TRBJ1-5	NA	CASSFHHKGQDQPQHF	TGTGCCAGCAGCTTCCACCACAAGGGGCAAGATCAGCCCCAGCATTTT
TRBV7-2	few	TRBJ2-4	NA	CASSGYRAKNIQYF	TGTGCCAGCAGCGGGTACAGAGCCAAAAACATTCAGTACTTC
TRBV5-6	NA	TRBJ2-2	TRBD2	CASRRQLAGYPNTGELFF	TGTGCCAGCAGACGGCAACTAGCGGGGTACCCGAACACCGGGGAGCTGTTTTTT
TRBV9	few	TRBJ1-1	NA	CASSVDAMNTEAFF	TGTGCCAGCAGCGTTGATGCTATGAACACTGAAGCTTTCTTT
TRBV27	few	TRBJ1-2	TRBD1	CASSGTGAYTF	TGTGCCAGCAGTGGGACAGGGGCCTACACCTTC
TRBV28	many	TRBJ2-7	TRBD2	CASSLGAGHEQYF	TGTGCCAGCAGTTTAGGAGCGGGGCACGAGCAGTACTTC
TRBV7-9	few	TRBJ2-1	NA	CASRRFRAAANNEQFF	TGTGCCAGCCGGAGATTCAGGGCGGCGGCAAACAATGAGCAGTTCTTC
TRBV28	NA	TRBJ2-7	NA	CASSPNPTGYEQYF	TGTGCCAGCAGTCCTAATCCAACAGGCTACGAGCAGTACTTC
TRBV18	NA	TRBJ2-2	TRBD1	CASSPTGGANTGELFF	TGTGCCAGCTCACCAACAGGGGGCGCGAACACCGGGGAGCTGTTTTTT
TRBV10-3	many	TRBJ2-5	TRBD1	CASGDRTQETQYF	TGTGCCTCGGGGGACAGGACTCAAGAGACCCAGTACTTC
TRBV5-1	few	TRBJ1-6	TRBD1	CASSLPTGDNSPLHF	TGCGCCAGCAGCTTGCCGACAGGGGACAATTCACCCCTCCACTTT
TRBV5-1	NA	TRBJ1-2	TRBD1	CASSLTGEVYGYTF	TGCGCCAGCAGCTTGACAGGGGAGGTCTATGGCTACACCTTC
TRBV7-2	NA	TRBJ1-2	TRBD1	CASTISTGAMYGYTF	TGTGCCAGCACCATTTCGACAGGGGCAATGTATGGCTACACCTTC
TRBV6-5	NA	TRBJ1-2	NA	CASSPLGGGYTF	TGTGCCAGCAGTCCCCTTGGCGGCGGCTACACCTTC
TRBV7-2	NA	TRBJ2-5	NA	CASSLLWAETQYF	TGTGCCAGCAGCTTACTCTGGGCGGAGACCCAGTACTTC
TRBV7-3	NA	TRBJ2-2	NA	CASSSGTGELFF	TGTGCCAGCAGTTCAGGGACCGGGGAGCTGTTTTTT
TRBV7-6	NA	TRBJ2-1	NA	CASSPTDNEQFF	TGTGCCAGCAGCCCAACAGATAATGAGCAGTTCTTC
TRBV7-9	NA	TRBJ1-2	NA	CASSLWAVRTF	TGTGCCAGCAGCTTGTGGGCAGTCCGCACCTTC
TRBV6-5	NA	TRBJ2-5	NA	CASSLRGSQETQYF	TGTGCCAGCAGCCTCAGGGGCAGCCAAGAGACCCAGTACTTC
TRBV28	NA	TRBJ1-2	NA	CASSPQAGAYGYTF	TGTGCCAGCAGCCCCCAGGCGGGGGCCTATGGCTACACCTTC
TRBV25-1	NA	TRBJ1-2	NA	CASSGGGRPNYGYTF	TGTGCCAGCAGTGGGGGCGGCAGGCCTAACTATGGCTACACCTTC
TRBV28	NA	TRBJ1-2	NA	CASMGGYGYTF	TGTGCCAGCATGGGAGGGTATGGCTACACCTTC
TRBV5-5	NA	TRBJ2-2	NA	CASSLASGRGNTGELFF	TGTGCCAGCAGCTTGGCCTCTGGGCGGGGGAACACCGGGGAGCTGTTTTTT
TRBV5-1	NA	TRBJ2-5	NA	CASSLGGGTDQETQYF	TGCGCCAGCAGCTTGGGTGGGGGGACAGACCAAGAGACCCAGTACTTC
TRBV21-1	few	TRBJ1-2	NA	CASSKDTFYGYTF	TGTGCCAGCAGCAAGGACACCTTCTATGGCTACACCTTC
TRBV18	NA	TRBJ1-4	NA	CASSPRDAGDEKLFF	TGTGCCAGCTCACCGCGGGACGCTGGGGATGAAAAACTGTTTTTT
TRBV18	few	TRBJ2-2	NA	CASYPGQLTGELFF	TGTGCCAGTTACCCAGGGCAGCTCACCGGGGAGCTGTTTTTT
TRBV11-2	NA	TRBJ1-3	NA	CASSRNVGSGNTIYF	TGTGCCAGCAGCCGCAACGTCGGCTCTGGAAACACCATATATTTT
TRBV4-1	NA	TRBJ1-2	TRBD1	CASSQDSWQGARPGYTF	TGCGCCAGCAGCCAAGATTCCTGGCAGGGGGCGCGACCTGGCTACACCTTC
TRBV27	NA	TRBJ2-3	TRBD2	CASSLGRGEADTQYF	TGTGCCAGCAGTTTAGGGCGGGGGGAGGCAGATACGCAGTATTTT
TRBV7-9	NA	TRBJ2-2	TRBD1	CASSPGTGSNTGELFF	TGTGCCAGCAGCCCTGGGACAGGTAGTAACACCGGGGAGCTGTTTTTT
TRBV6-5	NA	TRBJ1-2	TRBD1	CASSGTGIGYGYTF	TGTGCCAGCAGTGGGACAGGGATTGGGTATGGCTACACCTTC